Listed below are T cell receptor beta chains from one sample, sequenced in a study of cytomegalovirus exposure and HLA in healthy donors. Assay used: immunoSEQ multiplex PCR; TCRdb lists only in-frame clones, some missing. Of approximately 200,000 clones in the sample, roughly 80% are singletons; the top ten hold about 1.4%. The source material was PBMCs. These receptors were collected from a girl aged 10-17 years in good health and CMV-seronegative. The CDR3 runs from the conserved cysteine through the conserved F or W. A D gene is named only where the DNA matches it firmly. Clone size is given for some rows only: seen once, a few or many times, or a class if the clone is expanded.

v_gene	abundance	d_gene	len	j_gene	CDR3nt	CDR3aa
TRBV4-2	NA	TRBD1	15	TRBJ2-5	TGTGCCAGCAGCCACAAACAGGGGGTACAAGAGACCCAGTACTTC	CASSHKQGVQETQYF
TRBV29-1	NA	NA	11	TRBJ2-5	TGCAGCGTTGGCAGGGTAGAGACCCAGTACTTC	CSVGRVETQYF
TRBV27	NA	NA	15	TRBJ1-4	TGTGCCAGCAGCTATACCTTAGGACAGTATGAAAAACTGTTTTTT	CASSYTLGQYEKLFF
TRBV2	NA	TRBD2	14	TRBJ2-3	TGTGCCAGCAGTGAAACGGGAGGTATAGATACGCAGTATTTT	CASSETGGIDTQYF
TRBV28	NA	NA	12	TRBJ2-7	TGTGCCAGCACGGTAAGCTCCTACGAGCAGTACTTC	CASTVSSYEQYF
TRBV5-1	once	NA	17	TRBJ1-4	TGCGCCAGCAGCGCCGGACAGTTCACGGCCCCTAATGAAAAACTGTTTTTT	CASSAGQFTAPNEKLFF
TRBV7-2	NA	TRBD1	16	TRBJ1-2	TGTGCCAGCAGCTTAGGAGGGGGCGCTTATTCTTTTGGCTACACCTTC	CASSLGGGAYSFGYTF
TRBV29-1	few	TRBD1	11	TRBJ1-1	TGCAGCGTTGAACGGACAGGGGAAGCTTTCTTT	CSVERTGEAFF
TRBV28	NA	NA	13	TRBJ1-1	TGTGCCAGCAGTTTGCTAAACCCCACCGGAGCTTTCTTT	CASSLLNPTGAFF
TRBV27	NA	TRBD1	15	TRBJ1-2	TGTGCCAGCAGTTCAAAACCCGAGACAGGGTATGGCTACACCTTC	CASSSKPETGYGYTF
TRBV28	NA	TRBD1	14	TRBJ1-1	TGTGCCAGCAGTTGGGACAGGACCAAGACTGAAGCTTTCTTT	CASSWDRTKTEAFF
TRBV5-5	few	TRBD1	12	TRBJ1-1	TGTGCCAGCACCCGACAGGGGGTTGAAGCTTTCTTT	CASTRQGVEAFF
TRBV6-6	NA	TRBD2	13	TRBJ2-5	TGTGCCAGCTTGCGGGGGGCGAGAGAGACCCAGTACTTC	CASLRGARETQYF
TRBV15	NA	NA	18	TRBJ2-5	TGTGCCACCAGCAGAGATCCCGGTCGGGGGTGGGACCAAGAGACCCAGTACTTC	CATSRDPGRGWDQETQYF
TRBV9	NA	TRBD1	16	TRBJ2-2	TGTGCCAGCAGCGTAGAAACAGGGGGTTACACCGGGGAGCTGTTTTTT	CASSVETGGYTGELFF
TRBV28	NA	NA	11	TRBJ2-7	TGTGCCAGCGGCCAGAACTACGAGCAGTACTTC	CASGQNYEQYF
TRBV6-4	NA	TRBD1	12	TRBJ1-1	TGTGCCAGCAGTGACAGGGGGCATGAAGCTTTCTTT	CASSDRGHEAFF
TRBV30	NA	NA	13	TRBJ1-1	TGTGCCTGGAGTGTCGGGGGAGACACTGAAGCTTTCTTT	CAWSVGGDTEAFF
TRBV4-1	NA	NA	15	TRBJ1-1	TGCGCCAGCAGCCTTCGGGACACGAGAAACACTGAAGCTTTCTTT	CASSLRDTRNTEAFF
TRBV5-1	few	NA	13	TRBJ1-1	TGCGCCAGCAGCAGGACAGAGGACACTGAAGCTTTCTTT	CASSRTEDTEAFF
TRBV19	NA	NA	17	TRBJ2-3	TGTGCCAGTAGTCGGGGACTTCTATCAACTCACACAGATACGCAGTATTTT	CASSRGLLSTHTDTQYF
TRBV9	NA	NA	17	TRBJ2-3	TGTGCCAGCAGCGTAGCTTGGGGGGGCGGGAGCACAGATACGCAGTATTTT	CASSVAWGGGSTDTQYF
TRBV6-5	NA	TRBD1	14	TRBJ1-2	TGTGCCAGCAGTCGCACGACAGGGACAACAGGCTACACCTTC	CASSRTTGTTGYTF
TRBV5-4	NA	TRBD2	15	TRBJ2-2	TGTGCCAGCAGCCGTAGCGGGGGTAACACCGGGGAGCTGTTTTTT	CASSRSGGNTGELFF
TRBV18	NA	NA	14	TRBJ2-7	TGTGCCAGCTCTCCGCGGGCCTTCGATGGCGAGCAGTACTTC	CASSPRAFDGEQYF